These 12 T cell receptor beta chains were sequenced from one sample in a study of blood T cell repertoires in COVID-19 (dated by TCRdb to between 2020 and 2021). Libraries were built with the immunoSEQ multiplex PCR assay. In its TCRdb copy, this immuneACCESS table keeps in-frame sequences only and misses some clones. Where compared with another copy, unresolved V genes explain less than half of these, and the others have no known cause. The sample profile shows roughly 150,000 clones; roughly 80% of them were found once. Jointly, the top ten make up approximately 5.6% of the sample. Material: PBMCs or T cells enriched from blood (not recorded which). Receptor source: a woman aged 40-49 years with acute COVID-19.

The V and J genes are TRBV7-8 and TRBJ2-7; a weak D match, TRBD2 (5 bases). The length of the CDR3 is 12 residues. Germline loops: CDR1 SGHVS, CDR2 FQNEAQ. Trimming took off 2 bases at V and 6 bases at J, with 8 bases between the two ends. The CDR3 DNA reads TGTGCCAGCAGCTTAATGGCGGGCGAGCAGTACGTC. It yields the protein CASSLMAGEQYV.

This rearrangement joins TRBV6-4 to TRBJ1-5; TRBD1 agrees at 7 bases. This CDR3 spans 15 amino acids. With V trimmed by 5 bases and J by 3 bases, 7 bases remained unmatched. Per germline, CDR1 MRHNA and CDR2 SNTAGT. The CDR3 loop is CASSSTGDPNQPQHF. DNA for the CDR3: TGTGCCAGCAGTTCAACAGGGGACCCCAATCAGCCCCAGCATTTT.

The V and J genes are TRBV7-6 and TRBJ1-4; D gene ambiguous. The CDR3 consists of 12 residues. Germline CDR1 is SGHVS and CDR2 is FNYEAQ. V was trimmed by 2 bases and J by 4 bases, leaving 2 bases between them. In DNA, the CDR3 is TGTGCCAGCAGCTTACGTAATGAAAAACTGTTTTTT. Translating it yields CASSLRNEKLFF.

This clone was seen once. The CDR3 coding sequence is TGTGCCAGCAAAGAGGATACTAGCGGGAGAGGTGAGCAGTACTTC. It encodes CASKEDTSGRGEQYF. The chain recombines TRBV2 with TRBJ2-7, with 11 bases lining up with TRBD2. The CDR3 covers 15 residues. Per germline, CDR1 SNHLY and CDR2 FYNNEI. V shed 7 bases, J shed 7 bases, and the junction held 12 bases outside the gene matches.

V and J are TRBV27 and TRBJ2-1, with TRBD2 matching over 8 bases. This CDR3 has 14 amino acids. V shed 5 bases and J 7 bases; nucleotides not matched to a gene: 7. Germline lookup yields CDR1 MNHEY and CDR2 SMNVEV (reference sequence). CDR3 DNA sequence: TGTGCCAGCAGTCTTAGCGGGATGGGGAATGAGCAGTTCTTC. Its protein product is CASSLSGMGNEQFF.

This rearrangement joins TRBV13 to TRBJ2-3, with a possible D match to TRBD1 (6 bases). V was pared by 1 base and J by 2 bases, with 10 bases between. In germline, CDR1 is PRHDT, CDR2 FYEKMQ (reference sequence). The CDR3 spans 15 residues. The CDR3, as DNA: TGTGCCAGCAGCTTAGCGGGACATAACACAGATACGCAGTATTTT. This sequence encodes CASSLAGHNTDTQYF. The entire variable domain, with the rest obtained from reference TRBV13 and TRBJ2-3, is as follows: AAGVIQSPRHLIKEKRETATLKCYPIPRHDTVYWYQQGPGQDPQFLISFYEKMQSDKGSIPDRFSAQQFSDYHSELNMSSLELGDSALYFCASSLAGHNTDTQYFGPGTRLTVL.

The CDR3 DNA reads TGTGCCAGCAGTTCTGAGCGGAGCTCCACAGATACGCAGTATTTT. The encoded protein is CASSSERSSTDTQYF. The chain is built from TRBV9 and TRBJ2-3; D possibly corresponds to TRBD2 (5 bases). The CDR3 has 15 residues. The V gene lost 5 bases and the J gene lost 2 bases, with 15 bases spanning the gap. The germline gives CDR1 SGDLS, CDR2 YYNGEE.

This chain connects TRBV30 to TRBJ1-2; D remains unclear. Germline V CDR1 and CDR2: GTSNPN, SVGIG (reference sequence). Trimming removed 8 bases from V and 1 base from J, with 11 bases in between. This CDR3 region has 12 residues. CDR3 residues: CAGTIGNYGYTF. CDR3 coding DNA: TGTGCCGGTACCATCGGTAACTATGGCTACACCTTC.

The V gene is TRBV7-9, the J gene TRBJ2-5; 16 bases agree with TRBD2. Germline V CDR1 and CDR2: SEHNR, FQNEAQ (reference sequence). The CDR3 totals 18 residues. Trimming took 5 bases from V and 5 from J; bases not matched to a gene: 11. CDR3 region: CASSPSGTSGRALETQYF. In DNA, the CDR3 is TGTGCCAGCAGCCCCTCCGGGACTAGCGGGAGGGCCCTTGAGACCCAGTACTTC.

The table lists this clone with many counts. The CDR3 nucleotides are TGCGCCAGCAGCTTGGGGTTTAGGCGGGAGGCGAACACCGGGGAGCTGTTTTTT. As protein: CASSLGFRREANTGELFF. This chain uses TRBV5-1 with TRBJ2-2; 8 bases align to TRBD2. The V gene's germline CDR1 is SGHRS and CDR2 YFSETQ. The CDR3 has 18 residues. The J segment lost 0 bases and the V segment lost 0 bases, leaving 7 bases of the junction unmatched.

The V call is TRBV21-1, the J call TRBJ2-3; the table names TRBD1, a call not compared with the DNA. TRBV21-1 is a pseudogene. The CDR3 is 17 residues long. CDR3 sequence: CASSLRTAPPFTDTQYF. The CDR3 nucleotides read TGTGCCAGCAGCCTCCGGACAGCCCCACCATTCACAGATACGCAGTATTTT.

This sequence joins TRBV28 and TRBJ1-1; D not certain. The CDR3 sequence is 17 residues long. CDR1 MDHEN and CDR2 SYDVKM come from the germline V gene. Trimming cost V 5 bases and J 1 base, with 20 bases left between them. In DNA form, the CDR3 reads TGTGCCAGCAGTCCCTCGATACGAGGGATCACGAACACTGAAGCTTTCTTT. Residues: CASSPSIRGITNTEAFF. The entire variable domain, with the rest obtained from reference TRBV28 and TRBJ1-1, is as follows: DVKVTQSSRYLVKRTGEKVFLECVQDMDHENMFWYRQDPGLGLRLIYFSYDVKMKEKGDIPEGYSVSREKKERFSLILESASTNQTSMYLCASSPSIRGITNTEAFFGQGTRLTVV.